A selection of T cell receptor beta chains follows, all from one sample in a study of T cells in Graves' hyperthyroidism and ophthalmopathy. MiXCR, applied by TCRdb to the multiplex PCR reads, yields one record per CDR3 protein. The sample records approximately 320,000 distinct CDR3 sequences, 16% being singletons. The sequenced sample consisted of blood. Receptor source: a man between 25 and 39 years old with Graves' hyperthyroidism. Both conserved end residues are part of each CDR3. Each record gives: CDR3 protein, CDR3 DNA, J gene, D gene, clone size, V gene. The D gene is left open where the match is weak. Rows may omit the clone size; those that give it use once, few, many or a size class.

CDR3: CASSVESRGDGYTF; DNA: TGTGCCAGCAGCGTAGAGTCCCGTGGGGACGGCTACACCTTC; J: TRBJ1-2; D: .; size: few; V: TRBV9
CDR3: CASSIGQGADYSYNEQFF; DNA: TGTGCCAGTAGTATAGGACAGGGGGCCGATTACTCCTACAATGAGCAGTTCTTC; J: TRBJ2-1; D: TRBD1; size: few; V: TRBV19
CDR3: CASSYDRTYTEAFF; DNA: TGTGCCAGCAGTTATGACAGGACCTACACTGAAGCTTTCTTT; J: TRBJ1-1; D: .; size: many; V: TRBV6-1
CDR3: CASSLAAAPSTDTQYF; DNA: TGCGCCAGCAGCTTGGCCGCGGCCCCTAGCACAGATACGCAGTATTTT; J: TRBJ2-3; D: .; size: few; V: TRBV5-1
CDR3: CASSRDRGAQETQYF; DNA: TGTGCCAGCAGCCGAGACAGGGGAGCCCAAGAGACCCAGTACTTC; J: TRBJ2-5; D: TRBD1; size: many; V: TRBV7-9
CDR3: CASSLDGPFRPHYGYTF; DNA: TGTGCCAGCAGCTTAGATGGGCCTTTCCGGCCTCACTATGGCTACACCTTC; J: TRBJ1-2; D: .; size: .; V: TRBV11-2
CDR3: CASSPLLAGGKETQYF; DNA: TGTGCCAGCTCACCCCTCCTGGCAGGGGGCAAGGAGACCCAGTACTTC; J: TRBJ2-5; D: TRBD1; size: many; V: TRBV18
CDR3: CASSPTWTGELFF; DNA: TGTGCCAGCTCACCTACTTGGACCGGGGAGCTGTTTTTT; J: TRBJ2-2; D: .; size: many; V: TRBV18
CDR3: CSARAWGGGHNQPQHF; DNA: TGCAGTGCTAGAGCCTGGGGGGGCGGCCACAATCAGCCCCAGCATTTT; J: TRBJ1-5; D: .; size: few; V: TRBV20-1
CDR3: CASSLVGGNTEAFF; DNA: TGTGCCAGCAGCTTAGTTGGGGGGAACACTGAAGCTTTCTTT; J: TRBJ1-1; D: .; size: many; V: TRBV5-1
CDR3: CASSFVKGQGYTGELFF; DNA: TGTGCCAGCAGTTTTGTCAAGGGACAGGGGTATACCGGGGAGCTGTTTTTT; J: TRBJ2-2; D: TRBD1; size: .; V: TRBV27
CDR3: CASSSWTSGRVNNEQFF; DNA: TGTGCCAGCAGCTCCTGGACTAGCGGGAGGGTGAACAATGAGCAGTTCTTC; J: TRBJ2-1; D: TRBD2; size: many; V: TRBV13
CDR3: CASSYSAGGAADTQYF; DNA: TGTGCCAGCAGTTACTCAGCGGGTGGGGCGGCAGATACGCAGTATTTT; J: TRBJ2-3; D: .; size: few; V: TRBV6-6
CDR3: CASSLAWGPTTSGELFF; DNA: TGTGCCAGCAGCTTAGCGTGGGGTCCAACGACATCCGGGGAGCTGTTTTTT; J: TRBJ2-2; D: .; size: .; V: TRBV7-9
CDR3: CSATTDVSNQPQHF; DNA: TGCAGTGCTACTACGGACGTTAGCAATCAGCCCCAGCATTTT; J: TRBJ1-5; D: .; size: few; V: TRBV20-1
CDR3: CASSPPESAVPRDEQYF; DNA: TGTGCCAGCTCACCACCGGAGTCTGCGGTGCCGCGGGACGAGCAGTACTTC; J: TRBJ2-7; D: .; size: few; V: TRBV18
CDR3: CASSLGLVYNEQFF; DNA: TGTGCCAGCAGTTTAGGACTCGTCTACAATGAGCAGTTCTTC; J: TRBJ2-1; D: .; size: many; V: TRBV27
CDR3: CASSLTTGYEQYF; DNA: TGTGCCAGCAGTTTAACGACTGGCTACGAGCAGTACTTC; J: TRBJ2-7; D: .; size: many; V: TRBV27
CDR3: CASSLRSGAGNTIYF; DNA: TGTGCCAGCAGCTTACGGAGTGGGGCTGGAAACACCATATATTTT; J: TRBJ1-3; D: .; size: .; V: TRBV7-9
CDR3: CASRGNGPSRDEQFF; DNA: TGTGCCAGTAGAGGGAATGGCCCCTCACGAGATGAGCAGTTCTTC; J: TRBJ2-1; D: .; size: few; V: TRBV19
CDR3: CASSLAVQDTQYF; DNA: TGTGCCAGCAGCTTAGCCGTGCAAGATACGCAGTATTTT; J: TRBJ2-3; D: .; size: few; V: TRBV11-2
CDR3: CASSLTANSYNEQFF; DNA: TGTGCCAGCAGTTTAACGGCTAACTCCTACAATGAGCAGTTCTTC; J: TRBJ2-1; D: .; size: .; V: TRBV27
CDR3: CASSPFGGPTNEQFF; DNA: TGTGCCAGCAGCCCTTTTGGTGGGCCCACCAATGAGCAGTTCTTC; J: TRBJ2-1; D: .; size: .; V: TRBV7-3
CDR3: CSVEDGDGTYEQYF; DNA: TGCAGCGTTGAAGATGGGGACGGAACCTACGAGCAGTACTTC; J: TRBJ2-7; D: .; size: few; V: TRBV29-1
CDR3: CASSQRTGQSAF; DNA: TGTGCCAGCAGCCAGAGGACAGGGCAATCCGCCTTC; J: TRBJ1-2; D: TRBD1; size: few; V: TRBV3-1
CDR3: CSASPGRTQETQYF; DNA: TGCAGTGCTTCACCGGGAAGAACTCAAGAGACCCAGTACTTC; J: TRBJ2-5; D: .; size: many; V: TRBV20-1
CDR3: CSVKNGGNTGAFF; DNA: TGCAGCGTCAAGAACGGGGGCAACACTGGAGCTTTCTTT; J: TRBJ1-1; D: .; size: once; V: TRBV29-1
CDR3: CASSDSGGLGNEQFF; DNA: TGTGCCAGCAGTGATAGCGGGGGCCTTGGCAATGAGCAGTTCTTC; J: TRBJ2-1; D: TRBD2; size: .; V: TRBV9
CDR3: CASSSAGRGNQPQHF; DNA: TGTGCCAGCAGTTCGGCGGGAAGGGGCAATCAGCCCCAGCATTTT; J: TRBJ1-5; D: .; size: many; V: TRBV28
CDR3: CSARAGQTDGELFF; DNA: TGCAGTGCTAGAGCGGGACAAACGGACGGGGAGCTGTTTTTT; J: TRBJ2-2; D: .; size: many; V: TRBV20-1
CDR3: CASNLGLGPYEQYF; DNA: TGTGCCAGCAACCTTGGACTAGGCCCCTACGAGCAGTACTTC; J: TRBJ2-7; D: TRBD2; size: .; V: TRBV7-9
CDR3: CSARGHAGLYNEQFF; DNA: TGCAGTGCTAGAGGTCACGCGGGACTTTACAATGAGCAGTTCTTC; J: TRBJ2-1; D: .; size: many; V: TRBV20-1
CDR3: CASSLDKGQGIGEQYF; DNA: TGTGCCAGCAGCTTAGACAAGGGACAGGGAATAGGGGAGCAGTACTTC; J: TRBJ2-7; D: TRBD1; size: .; V: TRBV13
CDR3: CASSRGQGSEAFF; DNA: TGTGCCAGCAGCCGCGGACAGGGCTCTGAAGCTTTCTTT; J: TRBJ1-1; D: TRBD1; size: .; V: TRBV3-1
CDR3: CASSAKREGFHEQFF; DNA: TGTGCCAGCAGCGCCAAGCGGGAGGGTTTTCATGAGCAGTTCTTC; J: TRBJ2-1; D: TRBD2; size: many; V: TRBV7-8
CDR3: CASSGRTARRAFF; DNA: TGTGCCAGCAGCGGACGGACCGCCAGACGAGCTTTCTTT; J: TRBJ1-1; D: .; size: .; V: TRBV7-8
CDR3: CSVGLDLLGETQYF; DNA: TGCAGCGTTGGACTAGACCTGCTGGGAGAGACCCAGTACTTC; J: TRBJ2-5; D: .; size: few; V: TRBV29-1
CDR3: CASSWGLAGELFF; DNA: TGTGCCAGCAGCTGGGGACTAGCCGGGGAGCTGTTTTTT; J: TRBJ2-2; D: TRBD2; size: few; V: TRBV11-1
CDR3: CASSPRREYNEQFF; DNA: TGTGCCAGCTCACCGCGTCGGGAGTACAATGAGCAGTTCTTC; J: TRBJ2-1; D: .; size: many; V: TRBV18
CDR3: CASSPRGSGGKLFF; DNA: TGTGCCAGCAGCCCGCGGGGCAGCGGCGGAAAACTGTTTTTT; J: TRBJ1-4; D: .; size: many; V: TRBV13
CDR3: CASSRGPLDGYTF; DNA: TGCGCCAGCAGCCGGGGACCGTTGGATGGCTACACCTTC; J: TRBJ1-2; D: .; size: many; V: TRBV5-1
CDR3: CASSRDRGAVDEQFF; DNA: TGTGCCAGTAGTCGAGACAGGGGCGCTGTGGATGAGCAGTTCTTC; J: TRBJ2-1; D: TRBD1; size: once; V: TRBV19
CDR3: CASSQGSSYSPLHF; DNA: TGTGCCAGCAGCCAGGGGTCCTCATATTCACCCCTCCACTTT; J: TRBJ1-6; D: .; size: many; V: TRBV3-1
CDR3: CASSATSGTEDTGANVLTF; DNA: TGTGCCAGCAGCGCCACTTCCGGGACGGAGGATACTGGGGCCAACGTCCTGACTTTC; J: TRBJ2-6; D: .; size: .; V: TRBV9
CDR3: CASSSGSENTIYF; DNA: TGTGCCAGCAGTAGTGGTAGTGAAAACACCATATATTTT; J: TRBJ1-3; D: .; size: few; V: TRBV6-1
CDR3: CASSLEVWQANTEAFF; DNA: TGCGCCAGCAGCTTGGAGGTTTGGCAGGCGAACACTGAAGCTTTCTTT; J: TRBJ1-1; D: .; size: many; V: TRBV5-1
CDR3: CASSLEASKNIQYF; DNA: TGTGCCAGCAGTTTAGAGGCTTCTAAAAACATTCAGTACTTC; J: TRBJ2-4; D: .; size: few; V: TRBV12-3/TRBV12-4
CDR3: CASVAATYSPLHF; DNA: TGTGCCAGCGTAGCCGCCACATATTCACCCCTCCACTTT; J: TRBJ1-6; D: .; size: many; V: TRBV2
CDR3: CASRTGGYEQYF; DNA: TGTGCCAGCAGGACCGGGGGCTACGAGCAGTACTTC; J: TRBJ2-7; D: .; size: many; V: TRBV28
CDR3: CASSLGSARNEQFF; DNA: TGTGCCAGCAGTTTAGGGTCGGCGAGGAATGAGCAGTTCTTC; J: TRBJ2-1; D: .; size: many; V: TRBV12-3/TRBV12-4
CDR3: CSARRQTFNTEAFF; DNA: TGCAGTGCTAGACGACAGACTTTTAACACTGAAGCTTTCTTT; J: TRBJ1-1; D: .; size: few; V: TRBV20-1
CDR3: CASSQTPQGSQETQYF; DNA: TGTGCCAGCAGTCAAACCCCTCAGGGGTCCCAAGAGACCCAGTACTTC; J: TRBJ2-5; D: .; size: few; V: TRBV28
CDR3: CASSLGTGEWFEQFF; DNA: TGTGCCAGCAGTTTAGGGACAGGGGAATGGTTCGAGCAGTTCTTC; J: TRBJ2-1; D: TRBD1; size: many; V: TRBV28
CDR3: CATDGETQYF; DNA: TGTGCCACGGATGGGGAGACCCAGTACTTC; J: TRBJ2-5; D: .; size: few; V: TRBV7-9
CDR3: CASSQENSPLHF; DNA: TGTGCCAGCAGCCAAGAAAATTCACCCCTCCACTTT; J: TRBJ1-6; D: .; size: .; V: TRBV3-1
CDR3: CASSMSGSSYNEQFF; DNA: TGTGCCAGTAGTATGTCCGGGAGCTCCTACAATGAGCAGTTCTTC; J: TRBJ2-1; D: .; size: few; V: TRBV19
CDR3: CASGTGERSEKLFF; DNA: TGTGCCAGCGGGACGGGTGAGAGGAGTGAAAAACTGTTTTTT; J: TRBJ1-4; D: .; size: many; V: TRBV7-2